This is a list of T cell receptor beta chains from one sample in a study of T cells after yellow fever vaccination. TCRdb used MiXCR to reprocess the 5' RACE reads, holding one entry per CDR3 protein. In the table there are about 360,000 distinct CDR3 sequences, around 6.5% of which are singletons. Source: PBMCs, taken 5 days after the yellow fever booster vaccination. The receptors stem from a man under 40 who received the YFV17D yellow fever vaccine. Both conserved end residues are part of each CDR3. A D gene is named only where the DNA matches it firmly. Size is omitted from some rows. Given values are once, few, many or a class for expanded clones.

14 | TRBJ2-1 | . | TRBV7-2 | few | CASTPLSAYNEQFF | TGTGCCAGCACCCCCCTTTCCGCCTACAATGAGCAGTTCTTC
18 | TRBJ2-1 | . | TRBV18 | . | CASSPPLGTSSSYNEQFF | TGTGCCAGCTCACCACCACTTGGGACTTCCAGCTCCTACAATGAGCAGTTCTTC
15 | TRBJ2-1 | . | TRBV5-1 | . | CASLPGTLSSGEQFF | TGCGCCAGCCTCCCGGGGACTCTCTCATCGGGTGAGCAGTTCTTC
15 | TRBJ2-1 | TRBD1 | TRBV24-1 | . | CATSDTGTGLNEQFF | TGTGCCACCAGTGATACCGGGACAGGGCTGAATGAGCAGTTCTTC
12 | TRBJ2-5 | . | TRBV5-1 | . | CASQRDAETQYF | TGCGCCAGCCAAAGGGATGCAGAGACCCAGTACTTC
13 | TRBJ2-4 | . | TRBV19 | few | CASGFSGSNIQYF | TGTGCCAGTGGGTTCAGCGGGTCAAACATTCAGTACTTC
14 | TRBJ2-1 | . | TRBV20-1 | . | CSARVADSYNEQFF | TGCAGTGCTAGAGTGGCGGACTCCTACAATGAGCAGTTCTTC
14 | TRBJ2-7 | . | TRBV18 | . | CASSPASDAYEQYF | TGTGCCAGCTCACCTGCCAGTGACGCCTACGAGCAGTACTTC
17 | TRBJ2-1 | TRBD2 | TRBV7-6 | . | CASSLAGTNGLYNEQFF | TGTGCCAGCAGCTTAGCAGGGACTAACGGGTTATACAATGAGCAGTTCTTC
16 | TRBJ2-5 | TRBD2 | TRBV5-5 | few | CASSLVAGGIQETQYF | TGTGCCAGCAGCTTGGTCGCGGGAGGGATCCAAGAGACCCAGTACTTC
14 | TRBJ2-5 | . | TRBV5-1 | few | CASSQGGLQETQYF | TGCGCCAGCAGCCAGGGGGGACTGCAAGAGACCCAGTACTTC
15 | TRBJ2-6 | . | TRBV27 | many | CASKVQGSGANVLTF | TGTGCCAGCAAGGTACAGGGCTCTGGGGCCAACGTCCTGACTTTC
19 | TRBJ2-1 | TRBD2 | TRBV7-6 | few | CASSLRPSGLADPYNEQFF | TGTGCCAGCAGCTTACGACCTTCGGGACTAGCGGATCCCTACAATGAGCAGTTCTTC
12 | TRBJ2-1 | . | TRBV19 | . | CASSEGAYEQFF | TGTGCCAGTAGTGAAGGGGCGTATGAGCAGTTCTTC
16 | TRBJ2-2 | TRBD2 | TRBV9 | . | CASSEGLAGEIGELFF | TGTGCCAGCAGCGAGGGACTAGCGGGAGAGATCGGGGAGCTGTTTTTT
17 | TRBJ2-1 | TRBD2 | TRBV7-8 | . | CASSLRLAGVTYNEQFF | TGTGCCAGCAGCTTAAGGCTAGCGGGAGTCACCTACAATGAGCAGTTCTTC
16 | TRBJ2-5 | TRBD2 | TRBV5-1 | few | CASSSGAGVHQETQYF | TGCGCCAGCAGCTCCGGGGCGGGAGTGCACCAAGAGACCCAGTACTTC
15 | TRBJ2-5 | . | TRBV28 | many | CASREKTGWEETQYF | TGTGCCAGCAGGGAAAAGACAGGATGGGAAGAGACCCAGTACTTC
16 | TRBJ2-2 | . | TRBV5-6 | . | CASSLINDPNTGELFF | TGTGCCAGCAGCTTGATCAACGACCCGAACACCGGGGAGCTGTTTTTT
15 | TRBJ2-7 | . | TRBV3-1 | many | CASSDQMSTTYEQYF | TGTGCCAGCAGCGACCAAATGAGTACCACCTACGAGCAGTACTTC
13 | TRBJ2-3 | TRBD2 | TRBV7-2 | many | CASRRGLTDTQYF | TGTGCCAGCAGGAGGGGACTAACAGATACGCAGTATTTT
13 | TRBJ2-5 | . | TRBV20-1 | many | CSAPGLGMETQYF | TGCAGTGCCCCCGGGCTGGGGATGGAGACCCAGTACTTC
15 | TRBJ2-2 | TRBD1 | TRBV5-1 | . | CASSFRDRGTGELFF | TGCGCCAGCAGCTTTCGGGACAGGGGCACCGGGGAGCTGTTTTTT
14 | TRBJ1-6 | TRBD1 | TRBV11-2 | few | CASIAGTGHSPLHF | TGTGCCAGCATAGCCGGGACAGGCCATTCACCCCTCCACTTT